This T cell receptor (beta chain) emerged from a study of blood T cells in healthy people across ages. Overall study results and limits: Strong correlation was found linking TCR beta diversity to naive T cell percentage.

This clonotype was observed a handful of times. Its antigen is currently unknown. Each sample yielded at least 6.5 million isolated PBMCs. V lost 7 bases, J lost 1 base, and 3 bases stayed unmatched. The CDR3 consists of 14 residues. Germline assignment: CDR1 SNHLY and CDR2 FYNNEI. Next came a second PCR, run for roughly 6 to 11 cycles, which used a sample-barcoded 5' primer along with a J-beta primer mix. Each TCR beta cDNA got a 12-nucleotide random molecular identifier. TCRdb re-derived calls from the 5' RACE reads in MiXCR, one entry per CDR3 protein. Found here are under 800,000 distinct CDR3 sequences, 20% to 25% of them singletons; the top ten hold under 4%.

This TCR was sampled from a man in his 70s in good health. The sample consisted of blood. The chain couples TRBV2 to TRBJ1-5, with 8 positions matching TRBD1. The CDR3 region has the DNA TGTGCCAGCAAAGGGACAGGCAGCAATCAGCCCCAGCATTTT. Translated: CASKGTGSNQPQHF.